This is a list of T cell receptor beta chains from one sample in a study of PD-L1 blockade in urothelial cancer. Libraries were prepared by immunoSEQ multiplex PCR; TCRdb keeps only in-frame clonotypes and omits some of them. The table has 50,000 to 60,000 clones, roughly 84% seen once; the top ten hold about 5.3%. The sequencing here drew on PBMCs, taken around atezolizumab (anti-PD-L1) treatment. The receptors stem from a man aged 40-50 years with urothelial cancer. The CDR3 runs from the conserved cysteine through the conserved F or W. The D gene is left open where the match is weak. The listing skips clone size in some rows; elsewhere it reads once, few, many or a size class.

J | D | V | size | CDR3 | DNA
TRBJ2-1 | TRBD2 | TRBV10-1 | few | CASSPGGYNEQFF | TGCGCCAGCAGCCCGGGAGGATACAATGAGCAGTTCTTC
TRBJ2-3 | TRBD2 | TRBV6-4 | few | CASSDGLAGDTQYF | TGTGCCAGCAGTGACGGACTAGCGGGAGATACGCAGTATTTT
TRBJ2-1 | . | TRBV5-8 | . | CASSWAVDNEQFF | TGTGCCAGCAGCTGGGCAGTCGACAATGAGCAGTTCTTC
TRBJ2-2 | . | TRBV19 | . | CASSIQGLGELFF | TGTGCCAGTAGTATTCAGGGTCTCGGGGAGCTGTTTTTT
TRBJ2-1 | TRBD2 | TRBV5-4 | . | CASSLGGTSGTNEQFF | TGTGCCAGCAGCTTGGGAGGGACTAGCGGGACGAATGAGCAGTTCTTC
TRBJ2-1 | TRBD2 | TRBV19 | few | CASSGGREGTYNEQFF | TGTGCCAGTAGTGGCGGACGGGAGGGGACCTACAATGAGCAGTTCTTC
TRBJ2-7 | . | TRBV4-1 | . | CASSRQVLAYEQYF | TGCGCCAGCAGCAGACAGGTTCTCGCCTACGAGCAGTACTTC
TRBJ2-3 | TRBD2 | TRBV7-2 | . | CASSSGLAGVLDTQYF | TGTGCCAGCAGCTCGGGACTAGCGGGGGTTCTTGATACGCAGTATTTT
TRBJ2-2 | . | TRBV5-6 | . | CASSWLVLTGELFF | TGTGCCAGCAGCTGGCTAGTGCTCACCGGGGAGCTGTTTTTT
TRBJ2-2 | . | TRBV4-2 | . | CASSEGTNTGELFF | TGTGCCAGCTCCGAGGGTACGAACACCGGGGAGCTGTTTTTT
TRBJ2-7 | . | TRBV6-6 | . | CASSYSVSEMQYF | TGTGCCAGCAGTTACTCAGTCAGTGAAATGCAGTACTTC
TRBJ2-5 | TRBD2 | TRBV10-3 | . | CAIKQREGETQYF | TGTGCCATCAAACAGCGGGAGGGCGAGACCCAGTACTTC
TRBJ2-3 | . | TRBV4-1 | . | CASSQEQGRTDTQYF | TGCGCCAGCAGCCAAGAGCAGGGTAGGACAGATACGCAGTATTTT
TRBJ1-1 | . | TRBV28 | . | CASSTPLGGRFTEAFF | TGTGCCAGCAGCACCCCCTTGGGGGGGCGATTCACTGAAGCTTTCTTT
TRBJ1-1 | . | TRBV30 | few | CAWSGLYTEAFF | TGTGCCTGGAGCGGACTGTACACTGAAGCTTTCTTT
TRBJ2-1 | . | TRBV9 | few | CASSVRSDNEQFF | TGTGCCAGCAGCGTACGGAGCGACAATGAGCAGTTCTTC
TRBJ2-1 | TRBD1 | TRBV4-1 | . | CASSLQSSAGGRNNEQFF | TGCGCCAGCAGCCTACAATCGAGCGCAGGGGGTAGGAACAATGAGCAGTTCTTC
TRBJ2-7 | . | TRBV28 | . | CASSPNGTPDYEQYF | TGTGCCAGCAGTCCGAACGGGACACCTGATTACGAGCAGTACTTC
TRBJ1-1 | . | TRBV28 | many | CASSYLNLGTEAFF | TGTGCCAGCAGTTATCTTAACCTAGGCACTGAAGCTTTCTTT
TRBJ1-1 | . | TRBV5-1 | . | CASTAGTEAFF | TGCGCCAGCACCGCGGGGACTGAAGCTTTCTTT
TRBJ1-2 | TRBD1 | TRBV27 | few | CASSLRGTGTGLYGYTF | TGTGCCAGCAGTTTAAGGGGTACCGGGACAGGGCTCTATGGCTACACCTTC
TRBJ2-7 | . | TRBV5-1 | . | CASSFSGPYEQYF | TGCGCCAGCAGCTTTAGCGGCCCCTACGAGCAGTACTTC
TRBJ2-3 | TRBD2 | TRBV5-4 | . | CASSPPGLASDTQYF | TGTGCCAGCAGCCCCCCGGGACTAGCCTCAGATACGCAGTATTTT
TRBJ2-7 | . | TRBV7-8 | few | CASSTRGRSSYEQYF | TGTGCCAGCAGCACCCGCGGGCGGAGCTCCTACGAGCAGTACTTC
TRBJ1-3 | . | TRBV7-2 | . | CASSLAALVSGNTIYF | TGTGCCAGCAGCTTAGCGGCCCTAGTCTCTGGAAACACCATATATTTT
TRBJ2-1 | TRBD2 | TRBV5-1 | . | CASSREPGLTFNEQFF | TGCGCCAGCAGCAGAGAGCCGGGACTAACATTCAATGAGCAGTTCTTC
TRBJ1-3 | . | TRBV10-2 | . | CASSQRHGSGNTIYF | TGCGCCAGCAGTCAACGACACGGCTCTGGAAACACCATATATTTT
TRBJ2-7 | . | TRBV27 | . | CASSSSRGPYEQYF | TGTGCCAGCAGTTCGTCCAGGGGCCCCTACGAGCAGTACTTC
TRBJ2-1 | TRBD1 | TRBV9 | . | CASSLSGQGALEQFF | TGTGCCAGCAGCCTGTCGGGACAGGGGGCCCTCGAGCAGTTCTTC
TRBJ1-5 | . | TRBV30 | few | CAWSAGGGSNQPQHF | TGTGCCTGGAGTGCGGGGGGGGGTTCGAATCAGCCCCAGCATTTT
TRBJ1-1 | . | TRBV5-1 | . | CASSLAGREAPMNTEAFF | TGCGCCAGCAGCTTGGCGGGCAGGGAAGCCCCGATGAACACTGAAGCTTTCTTT
TRBJ2-5 | . | TRBV28 | . | CASSLGTGSRQETQYF | TGTGCCAGCAGTCTAGGAACAGGGAGTCGGCAAGAGACCCAGTACTTC
TRBJ2-5 | TRBD2 | TRBV9 | . | CASSVGAGGETQYF | TGTGCCAGCAGCGTAGGGGCGGGAGGAGAGACCCAGTACTTC
TRBJ1-2 | . | TRBV21-1 | once | CAISAGDNYGYTF | TGTGCTATCTCCGCAGGGGACAACTATGGCTACACCTTC
TRBJ2-2 | . | TRBV9 | . | CASSVGAGTGELFF | TGTGCCAGCAGCGTGGGCGCTGGGACCGGGGAGCTGTTTTTT
TRBJ1-1 | . | TRBV7-9 | . | CASSLITWAQNTEAFF | TGTGCCAGCAGCTTAATTACCTGGGCTCAGAACACTGAAGCTTTCTTT
TRBJ1-1 | TRBD1 | TRBV9 | . | CASSVDGQDREAFF | TGTGCCAGCAGCGTGGACGGACAGGACAGAGAAGCTTTCTTT